This T cell receptor beta chain was sequenced in a study of beta chain features in type 1 diabetes. Study-level background: All of the samples together had approximately 100,000,000 sorted cells examined. Study-wide points: All four CD4+ subsets from Type 1 diabetes patients carried moderately but significantly shorter TCRB CDR3s. For patients, the naive, central memory and Treg TCRB repertoires appeared more alike than for healthy donors. Lower insertion and higher deletion counts appeared at VDJ junctions in type 1 diabetes patients.

The CDR3 length is 16 residues. V dropped 7 bases and J dropped 1 base, with 18 bases sitting between them. Germline V CDR1 and CDR2: MDHEN, SYDVKM. It was via CD45RO/CCR7/CD25/CD127/CD95/CD27 that CD4+ naive, central memory, regulatory and stem cell-like memory cells were sorted. Every isolated RNA sample was fully reverse transcribed, so sequencing captured expressed TCRB transcripts. The repertoire was sequenced with immunoSEQ multiplex PCR; TCRdb's copy has only in-frame clones and lacks some. The sample yields under 300,000 clones, around 20% seen once. This clone has a handful of counts. The antigen is unknown.

What was sequenced was naive CD4+ T cells from blood. The TCR was taken from a woman aged 40 to 50 with type 1 diabetes. J is TRBJ2-3 and V is TRBV28; D ambiguous. DNA for the CDR3: TGTGCCAGCACCCAAGGTGGTACTACTGGCACAGATACGCAGTATTTT. Its translation is CASTQGGTTGTDTQYF.